The 7 T cell receptor beta chains reported below all come from one sample, sequenced in a study of shared clonotypes between healthy human individuals. The repertoire was sequenced with immunoSEQ multiplex PCR; TCRdb's copy has only in-frame clones and lacks some. The data hold around 500,000 clones, with approximately 78% observed a single time. Sequenced: PBMCs. The receptors here all came from a woman in her 40s in good health. Some clones in this sample may be carry-over from other donors' samples.

The table lists this clone with a few counts. The V and J genes are TRBV19 and TRBJ1-1, with 7 bases matching TRBD1. The CDR3 length is 11 residues. With 6 bases clipped from V and 9 bases from J, the junction kept 4 bases outside the gene matches. Per the germline V gene, CDR1 is LNHDA and CDR2 is SQIVND (reference sequence). The CDR3 here is CASRGDSKAFF. CDR3 nucleotide sequence: TGTGCCAGTAGGGGGGACAGTAAAGCTTTCTTT.

The chain is built from TRBV9 and TRBJ1-4; tentatively, D is TRBD1 (5 bases). Deletions cut 0 bases from V and 7 bases from J, with 16 bases between. CDR1 is SGDLS and CDR2 is YYNGEE in the germline V gene. There are 16 residues in the CDR3. The CDR3 reads CASSVGRQKVGEKLFF. CDR3 coding DNA: TGTGCCAGCAGCGTAGGGCGACAGAAAGTAGGTGAAAAACTGTTTTTT. Based on the CDR3 plus reference TRBV9 and TRBJ1-4, the full variable domain is DSGVTQTPKHLITATGQRVTLRCSPRSGDLSVYWYQQSLDQGLQFLIQYYNGEERAKGNILERFSAQQFPDLHSELNLSSLELGDSALYFCASSVGRQKVGEKLFFGSGTQLSVL.

The chain has TRBV28 and TRBJ2-1; D is unclear. Deletions cut 4 bases from V and 8 bases from J, with 21 bases between. The CDR3 has 16 residues. Germline-derived CDR1 and CDR2 are MDHEN and SYDVKM. CDR3 in amino acids: CASSSRPAHSRDEQFF. DNA for the CDR3: TGTGCCAGCAGTTCACGTCCGGCCCACTCTCGGGATGAGCAGTTCTTC.

The chain recombines TRBV18 with TRBJ1-1; 10 nucleotides match TRBD1. CDR3 size: 14 residues. Germline V gene lookup returns CDR1 KGHSH and CDR2 LQKENI. J gave up 6 bases and V 5 bases, and 6 bases lay outside the gene matches. The CDR3, as DNA: TGTGCCAGCTCAACGGGACAGGGGAGGTCTGAAGCTTTCTTT. Its protein is CASSTGQGRSEAFF.

This chain connects TRBV11-2 to TRBJ2-7, with no clear D. Germline values: CDR1 SGHAT, CDR2 FQNNGV. Trimming pared 5 bases from V and 5 bases from J, leaving 16 bases between. The CDR3 has 14 amino acids. This chain's CDR3 is CASSLIPSRDEQYF. The DNA for the CDR3 is TGTGCCAGCAGCCTTATCCCATCTCGGGACGAGCAGTACTTC. Complete variable domain (other parts from reference TRBV11-2 and TRBJ2-7): EAGVAQSPRYKIIEKRQSVAFWCNPISGHATLYWYQQILGQGPKLLIQFQNNGVVDDSQLPKDRFSAERLKGVDSTLKIQPAKLEDSAVYLCASSLIPSRDEQYFGPGTRLTVT.

This clone was seen at least ten times. This chain joins TRBV28 and TRBJ1-5; D remains ambiguous. The CDR3 has 12 amino acids. Germline assignment: CDR1 MDHEN and CDR2 SYDVKM. V lost 7 bases, J lost 5 bases, and 9 bases lay in between. The CDR3 nucleotides read TGTGCCAGCACCCCGGGAGATCAGCCCCAGCATTTT. Translation gives CASTPGDQPQHF.

A single count supports this clone. The chain combines TRBV5-1 with TRBJ2-2, with 14 nucleotides matching TRBD2. The CDR3 covers 17 residues. Germline V gene lookup returns CDR1 SGHRS and CDR2 YFSETQ. V lost 5 bases, J lost 4 bases, and 7 bases stayed unmatched. This CDR3 reads CASRGTSGRLGTGELFF. CDR3 nucleotides: TGCGCCAGCAGAGGGACTAGCGGGAGATTGGGCACCGGGGAGCTGTTTTTT.